The T cell receptor beta chain under discussion was sequenced for a study of regulatory T cells in long-lasting Graves disease. The overall study: Antithyroid drug use was under 3 months in newly diagnosed Graves' patients.

Building of the TCR beta libraries involved iRepertoire HTBI primers and Arm-PCR of CDR3 regions. TCRdb independently ran MiXCR on the multiplex PCR reads; one entry per CDR3 protein. This table has about 460,000 distinct CDR3 sequences, 14% appearing once. Time point reported: newly diagnosed GD, antithyroid drugs for less than 3 months. The TCR library was prepared using RNA isolated from PBMCs. These same data were also listed under a study on T cells in Graves' hyperthyroidism and ophthalmopathy.

The specimen comprised peripheral blood mononuclear cells (PBMCs), sampled at new diagnosis, from a patient treated with antithyroid drugs. The sequence came from a woman aged 45-65 years with Graves disease.

Here the CDR3 reads CAWSINPGQAFTEAFF. CDR3 DNA sequence: TGTGCCTGGAGTATCAACCCGGGACAGGCTTTTACTGAAGCTTTCTTT. The chain links TRBV30 to TRBJ1-1; 8 nucleotides agree with TRBD1. Germline CDR1 is GTSNPN and CDR2 is SVGIG (reference sequence). The CDR3 is 16 amino acids. With 2 bases clipped from V and 5 bases from J, the junction kept 13 bases outside the gene matches.